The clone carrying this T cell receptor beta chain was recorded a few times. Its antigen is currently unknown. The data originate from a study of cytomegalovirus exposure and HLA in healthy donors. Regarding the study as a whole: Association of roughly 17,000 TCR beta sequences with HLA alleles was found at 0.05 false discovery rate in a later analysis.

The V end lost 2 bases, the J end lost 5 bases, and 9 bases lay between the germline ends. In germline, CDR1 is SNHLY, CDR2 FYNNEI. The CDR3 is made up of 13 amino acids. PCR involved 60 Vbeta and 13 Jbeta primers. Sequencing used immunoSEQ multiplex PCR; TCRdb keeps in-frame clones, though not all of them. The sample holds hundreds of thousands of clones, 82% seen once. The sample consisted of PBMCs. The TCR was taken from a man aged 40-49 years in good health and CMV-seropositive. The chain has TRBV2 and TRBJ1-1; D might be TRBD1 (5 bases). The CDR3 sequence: CASSESGWTEAFF. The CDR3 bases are TGTGCCAGCAGTGAATCAGGGTGGACTGAAGCTTTCTTT. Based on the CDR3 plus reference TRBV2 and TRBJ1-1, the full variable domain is EPEVTQTPSHQVTQMGQEVILRCVPISNHLYFYWYRQILGQKVEFLVSFYNNEISEKSEIFDDQFSVERPDGSNFTLKIRSTKLEDSAMYFCASSESGWTEAFFGQGTRLTVV.